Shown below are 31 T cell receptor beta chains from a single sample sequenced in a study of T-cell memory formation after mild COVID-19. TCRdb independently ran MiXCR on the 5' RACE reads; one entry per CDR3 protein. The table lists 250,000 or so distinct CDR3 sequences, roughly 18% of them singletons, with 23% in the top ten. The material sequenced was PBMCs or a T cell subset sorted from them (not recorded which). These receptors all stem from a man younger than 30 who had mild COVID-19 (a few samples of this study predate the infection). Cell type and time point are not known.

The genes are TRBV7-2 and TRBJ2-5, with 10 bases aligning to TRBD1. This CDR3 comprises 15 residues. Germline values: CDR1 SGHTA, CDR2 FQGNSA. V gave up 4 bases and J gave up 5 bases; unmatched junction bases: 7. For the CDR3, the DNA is TGTGCCAGCAGCTCGGCGACAGGGGGCTGGGAGACCCAGTACTTC. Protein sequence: CASSSATGGWETQYF.

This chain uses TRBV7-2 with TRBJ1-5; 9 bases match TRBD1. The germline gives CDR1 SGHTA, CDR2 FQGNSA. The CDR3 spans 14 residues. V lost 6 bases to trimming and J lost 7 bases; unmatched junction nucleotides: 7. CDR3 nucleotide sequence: TGTGCCAGCAGGGACAGGGGCGATGGGCAGCCCCAGCATTTT. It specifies CASRDRGDGQPQHF. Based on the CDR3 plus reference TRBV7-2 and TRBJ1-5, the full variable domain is GAGVSQSPSNKVTEKGKDVELRCDPISGHTALYWYRQSLGQGLEFLIYFQGNSAPDKSGLPSDRFSAERTGGSVSTLTIQRTQQEDSAVYLCASRDRGDGQPQHFGDGTRLSIL.

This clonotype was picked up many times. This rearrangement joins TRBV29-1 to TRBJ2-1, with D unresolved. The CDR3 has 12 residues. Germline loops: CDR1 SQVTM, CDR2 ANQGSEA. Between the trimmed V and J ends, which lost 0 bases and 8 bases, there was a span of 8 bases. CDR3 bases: TGCAGCGTTGAAGAGTGGGGATATGAGCAGTTCTTC. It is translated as CSVEEWGYEQFF.

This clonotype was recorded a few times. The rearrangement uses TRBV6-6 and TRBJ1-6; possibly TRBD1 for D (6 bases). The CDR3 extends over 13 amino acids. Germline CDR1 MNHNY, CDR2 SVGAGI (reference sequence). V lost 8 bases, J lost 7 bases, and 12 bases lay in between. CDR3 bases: TGTGCCAGCCACGGACAGAGGAATTCACCCCTCCACTTT. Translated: CASHGQRNSPLHF.

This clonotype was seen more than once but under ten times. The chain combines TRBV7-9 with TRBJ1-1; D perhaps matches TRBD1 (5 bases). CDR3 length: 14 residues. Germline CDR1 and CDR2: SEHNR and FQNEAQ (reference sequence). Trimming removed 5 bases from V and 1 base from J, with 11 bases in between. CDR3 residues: CASSQHGGNTEAFF. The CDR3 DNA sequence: TGTGCCAGCAGCCAGCACGGGGGGAACACTGAAGCTTTCTTT. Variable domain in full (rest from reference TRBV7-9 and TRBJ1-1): DTGVSQNPRHKITKRGQNVTFRCDPISEHNRLYWYRQTLGQGPEFLTYFQNEAQLEKSRLLSDRFSAERPKGSFSTLEIQRTEQGDSAMYLCASSQHGGNTEAFFGQGTRLTVV.

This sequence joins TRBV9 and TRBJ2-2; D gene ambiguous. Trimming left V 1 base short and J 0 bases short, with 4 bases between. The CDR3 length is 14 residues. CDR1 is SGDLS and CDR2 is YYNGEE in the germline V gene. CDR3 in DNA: TGTGCCAGCAGCGTAACATCGAACACCGGGGAGCTGTTTTTT. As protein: CASSVTSNTGELFF.

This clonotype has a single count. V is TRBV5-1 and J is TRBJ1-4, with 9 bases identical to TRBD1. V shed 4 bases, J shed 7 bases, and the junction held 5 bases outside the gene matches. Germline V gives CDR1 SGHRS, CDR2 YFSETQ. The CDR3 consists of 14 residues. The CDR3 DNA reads TGCGCCAGCAGCCAACAGGGGGCTAGTGAAAAACTGTTTTTT. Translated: CASSQQGASEKLFF.

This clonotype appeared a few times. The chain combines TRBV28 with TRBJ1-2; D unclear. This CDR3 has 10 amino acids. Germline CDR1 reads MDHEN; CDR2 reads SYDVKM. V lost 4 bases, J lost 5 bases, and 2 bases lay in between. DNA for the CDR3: TGTGCCAGCAGTTCTTATGGCTACACCTTC. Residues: CASSSYGYTF.

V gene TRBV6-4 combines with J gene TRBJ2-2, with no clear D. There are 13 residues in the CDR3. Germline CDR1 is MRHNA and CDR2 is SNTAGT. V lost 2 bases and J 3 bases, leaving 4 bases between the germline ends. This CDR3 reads CASSDGYTGELFF. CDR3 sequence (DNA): TGTGCCAGCAGTGACGGATACACCGGGGAGCTGTTTTTT.

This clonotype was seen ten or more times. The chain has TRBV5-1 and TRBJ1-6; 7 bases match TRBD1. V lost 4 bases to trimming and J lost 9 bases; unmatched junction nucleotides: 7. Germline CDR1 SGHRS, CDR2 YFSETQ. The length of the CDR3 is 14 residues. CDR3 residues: CASSPGRGASPLHF. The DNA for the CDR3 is TGCGCCAGCAGCCCCGGCAGGGGGGCTTCACCCCTCCACTTT.

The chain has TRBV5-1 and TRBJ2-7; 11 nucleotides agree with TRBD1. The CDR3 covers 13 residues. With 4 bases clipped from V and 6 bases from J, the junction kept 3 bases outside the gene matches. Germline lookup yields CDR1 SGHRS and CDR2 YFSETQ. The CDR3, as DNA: TGCGCCAGCAGCGACGGGACAGGGGGCGAGCAGTACGTC. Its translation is CASSDGTGGEQYV.

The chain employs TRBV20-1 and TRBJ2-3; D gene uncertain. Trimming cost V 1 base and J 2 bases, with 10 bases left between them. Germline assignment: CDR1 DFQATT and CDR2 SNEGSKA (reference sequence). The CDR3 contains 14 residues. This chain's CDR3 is CSARVAGHTDTQYF. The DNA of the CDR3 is TGCAGTGCTAGAGTTGCCGGCCACACAGATACGCAGTATTTT.

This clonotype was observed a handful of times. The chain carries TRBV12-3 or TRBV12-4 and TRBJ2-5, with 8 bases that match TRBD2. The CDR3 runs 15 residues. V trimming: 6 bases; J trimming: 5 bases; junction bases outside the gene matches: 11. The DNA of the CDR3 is TGTGCCAGCAGGCCGCCGGGACTAGGATTGGAGACCCAGTACTTC. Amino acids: CASRPPGLGLETQYF.

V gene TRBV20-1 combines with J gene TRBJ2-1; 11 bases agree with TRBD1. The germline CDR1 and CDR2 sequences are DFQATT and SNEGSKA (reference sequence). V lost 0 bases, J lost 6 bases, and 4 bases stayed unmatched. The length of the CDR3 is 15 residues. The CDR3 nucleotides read TGCAGTGCTAGAGATCGGGACAGGGGGACCAATGAGCAGTTCTTC. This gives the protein CSARDRDRGTNEQFF.

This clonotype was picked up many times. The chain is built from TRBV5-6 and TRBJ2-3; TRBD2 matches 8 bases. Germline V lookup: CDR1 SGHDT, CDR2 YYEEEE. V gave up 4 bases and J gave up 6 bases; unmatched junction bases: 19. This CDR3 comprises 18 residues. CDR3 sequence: CASSITPGRGVSEDTQYF. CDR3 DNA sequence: TGTGCCAGCAGCATCACTCCCGGGCGGGGGGTATCTGAGGATACGCAGTATTTT.

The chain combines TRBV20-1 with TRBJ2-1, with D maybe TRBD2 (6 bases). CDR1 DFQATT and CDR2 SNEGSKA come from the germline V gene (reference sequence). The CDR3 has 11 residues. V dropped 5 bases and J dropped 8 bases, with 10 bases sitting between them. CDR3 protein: CSAPEGHEQFF. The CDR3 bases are TGCAGTGCTCCGGAGGGCCATGAGCAGTTCTTC.

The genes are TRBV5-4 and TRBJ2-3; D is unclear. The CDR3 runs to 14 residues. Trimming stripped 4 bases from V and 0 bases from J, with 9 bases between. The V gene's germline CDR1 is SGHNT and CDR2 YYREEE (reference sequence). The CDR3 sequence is CASSGRSSTDTQYF. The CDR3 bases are TGTGCCAGCAGCGGACGGTCTAGCACAGATACGCAGTATTTT.

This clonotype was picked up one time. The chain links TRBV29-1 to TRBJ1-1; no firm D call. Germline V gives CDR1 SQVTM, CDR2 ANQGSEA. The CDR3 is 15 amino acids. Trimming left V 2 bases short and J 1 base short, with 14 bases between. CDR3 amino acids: CSVEWAAQRNTEAFF. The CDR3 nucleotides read TGCAGCGTTGAATGGGCAGCTCAGAGGAACACTGAAGCTTTCTTT.

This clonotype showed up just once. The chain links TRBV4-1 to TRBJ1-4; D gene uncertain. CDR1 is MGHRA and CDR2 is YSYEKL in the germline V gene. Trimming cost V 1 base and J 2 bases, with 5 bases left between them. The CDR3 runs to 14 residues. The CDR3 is CASSQVGTNEKLFF. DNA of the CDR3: TGCGCCAGCAGCCAAGTGGGGACTAATGAAAAACTGTTTTTT.

Here the CDR3 reads CASSLDGAYTEAFF. As DNA, the CDR3 is TGTGCCAGCAGCTTAGATGGGGCCTACACTGAAGCTTTCTTT. This rearrangement joins TRBV7-2 to TRBJ1-1; weak D call: TRBD1 (5 bases). The V end lost 1 base, the J end lost 3 bases, and 9 bases lay between the germline ends. Per germline, CDR1 SGHTA and CDR2 FQGNSA. The length of the CDR3 is 14 residues. Combining the CDR3 with reference TRBV7-2 and TRBJ1-1 gives the whole variable domain GAGVSQSPSNKVTEKGKDVELRCDPISGHTALYWYRQSLGQGLEFLIYFQGNSAPDKSGLPSDRFSAERTGGSVSTLTIQRTQQEDSAVYLCASSLDGAYTEAFFGQGTRLTVV.

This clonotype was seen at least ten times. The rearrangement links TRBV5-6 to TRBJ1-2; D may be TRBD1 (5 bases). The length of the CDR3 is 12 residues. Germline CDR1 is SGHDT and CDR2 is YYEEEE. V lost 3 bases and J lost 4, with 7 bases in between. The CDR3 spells CASSSGVYGYTF. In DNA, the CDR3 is TGTGCCAGCAGCTCGGGGGTCTATGGCTACACCTTC.

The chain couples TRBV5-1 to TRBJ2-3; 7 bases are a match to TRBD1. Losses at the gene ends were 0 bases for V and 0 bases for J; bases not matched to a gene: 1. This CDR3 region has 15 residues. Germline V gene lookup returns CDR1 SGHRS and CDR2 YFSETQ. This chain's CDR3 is CASSLEGQSTDTQYF. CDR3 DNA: TGCGCCAGCAGCTTGGAGGGACAGAGCACAGATACGCAGTATTTT.

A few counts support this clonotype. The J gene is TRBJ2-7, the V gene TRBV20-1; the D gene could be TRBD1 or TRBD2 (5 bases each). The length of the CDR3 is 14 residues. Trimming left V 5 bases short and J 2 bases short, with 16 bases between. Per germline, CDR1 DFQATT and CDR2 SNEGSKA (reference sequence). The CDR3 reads CSAARPGPAYEQYF. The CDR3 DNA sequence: TGCAGTGCTGCACGTCCGGGACCGGCCTACGAGCAGTACTTC.

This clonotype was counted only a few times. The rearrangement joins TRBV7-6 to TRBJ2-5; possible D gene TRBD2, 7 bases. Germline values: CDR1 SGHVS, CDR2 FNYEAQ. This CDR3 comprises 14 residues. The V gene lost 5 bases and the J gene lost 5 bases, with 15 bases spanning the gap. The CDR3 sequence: CASSRGGARETQYF. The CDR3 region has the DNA TGTGCCAGCAGCCGAGGGGGGGCGCGGGAGACCCAGTACTTC.

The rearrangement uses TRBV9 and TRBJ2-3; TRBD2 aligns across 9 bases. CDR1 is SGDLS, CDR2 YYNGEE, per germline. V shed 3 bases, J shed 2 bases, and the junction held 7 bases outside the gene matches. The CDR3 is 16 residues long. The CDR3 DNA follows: TGTGCCAGCAGCGCCCAGCTAGCGGGGATCACAGATACGCAGTATTTT. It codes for CASSAQLAGITDTQYF.

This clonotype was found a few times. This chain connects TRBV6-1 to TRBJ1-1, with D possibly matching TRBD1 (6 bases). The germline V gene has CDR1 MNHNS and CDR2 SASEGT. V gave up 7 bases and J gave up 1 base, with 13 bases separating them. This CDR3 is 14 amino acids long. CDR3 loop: CASIVGTQNTEAFF. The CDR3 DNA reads TGTGCCAGCATCGTTGGGACACAGAACACTGAAGCTTTCTTT.

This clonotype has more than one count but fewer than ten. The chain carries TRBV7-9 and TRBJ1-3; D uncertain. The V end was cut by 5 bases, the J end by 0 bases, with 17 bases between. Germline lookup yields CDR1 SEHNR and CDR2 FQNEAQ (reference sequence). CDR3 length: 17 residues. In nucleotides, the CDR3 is TGTGCCAGCAGCCGACCCGCTGGGCAGAACTCTGGAAACACCATATATTTT. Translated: CASSRPAGQNSGNTIYF.

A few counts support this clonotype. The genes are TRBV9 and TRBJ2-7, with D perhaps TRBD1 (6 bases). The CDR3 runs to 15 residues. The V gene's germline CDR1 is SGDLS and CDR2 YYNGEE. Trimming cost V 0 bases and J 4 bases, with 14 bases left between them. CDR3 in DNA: TGTGCCAGCAGCGTAGGATATGGGGGCTGGTACGAGCAGTACTTC. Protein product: CASSVGYGGWYEQYF.

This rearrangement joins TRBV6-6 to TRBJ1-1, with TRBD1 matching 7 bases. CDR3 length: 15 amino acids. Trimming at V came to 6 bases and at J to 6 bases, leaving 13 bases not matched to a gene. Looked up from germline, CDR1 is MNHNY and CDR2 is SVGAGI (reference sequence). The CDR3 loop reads CASRQTVQGVAEAFF. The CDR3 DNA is TGTGCCAGCAGGCAAACCGTCCAGGGGGTAGCTGAAGCTTTCTTT.

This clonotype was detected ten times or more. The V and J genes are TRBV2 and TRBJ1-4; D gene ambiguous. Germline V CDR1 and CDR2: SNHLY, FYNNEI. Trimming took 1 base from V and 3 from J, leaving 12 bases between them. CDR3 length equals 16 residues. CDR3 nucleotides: TGTGCCAGCAGTGAAGTAGCTGTTGGGCCTAATGAAAAACTGTTTTTT. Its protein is CASSEVAVGPNEKLFF.

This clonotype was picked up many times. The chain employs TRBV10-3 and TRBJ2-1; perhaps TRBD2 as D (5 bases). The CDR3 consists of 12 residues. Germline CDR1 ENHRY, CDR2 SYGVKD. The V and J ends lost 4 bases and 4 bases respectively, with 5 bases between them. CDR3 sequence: CAISGLYNEQFF. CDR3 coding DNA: TGTGCCATCAGTGGACTATACAATGAGCAGTTCTTC.